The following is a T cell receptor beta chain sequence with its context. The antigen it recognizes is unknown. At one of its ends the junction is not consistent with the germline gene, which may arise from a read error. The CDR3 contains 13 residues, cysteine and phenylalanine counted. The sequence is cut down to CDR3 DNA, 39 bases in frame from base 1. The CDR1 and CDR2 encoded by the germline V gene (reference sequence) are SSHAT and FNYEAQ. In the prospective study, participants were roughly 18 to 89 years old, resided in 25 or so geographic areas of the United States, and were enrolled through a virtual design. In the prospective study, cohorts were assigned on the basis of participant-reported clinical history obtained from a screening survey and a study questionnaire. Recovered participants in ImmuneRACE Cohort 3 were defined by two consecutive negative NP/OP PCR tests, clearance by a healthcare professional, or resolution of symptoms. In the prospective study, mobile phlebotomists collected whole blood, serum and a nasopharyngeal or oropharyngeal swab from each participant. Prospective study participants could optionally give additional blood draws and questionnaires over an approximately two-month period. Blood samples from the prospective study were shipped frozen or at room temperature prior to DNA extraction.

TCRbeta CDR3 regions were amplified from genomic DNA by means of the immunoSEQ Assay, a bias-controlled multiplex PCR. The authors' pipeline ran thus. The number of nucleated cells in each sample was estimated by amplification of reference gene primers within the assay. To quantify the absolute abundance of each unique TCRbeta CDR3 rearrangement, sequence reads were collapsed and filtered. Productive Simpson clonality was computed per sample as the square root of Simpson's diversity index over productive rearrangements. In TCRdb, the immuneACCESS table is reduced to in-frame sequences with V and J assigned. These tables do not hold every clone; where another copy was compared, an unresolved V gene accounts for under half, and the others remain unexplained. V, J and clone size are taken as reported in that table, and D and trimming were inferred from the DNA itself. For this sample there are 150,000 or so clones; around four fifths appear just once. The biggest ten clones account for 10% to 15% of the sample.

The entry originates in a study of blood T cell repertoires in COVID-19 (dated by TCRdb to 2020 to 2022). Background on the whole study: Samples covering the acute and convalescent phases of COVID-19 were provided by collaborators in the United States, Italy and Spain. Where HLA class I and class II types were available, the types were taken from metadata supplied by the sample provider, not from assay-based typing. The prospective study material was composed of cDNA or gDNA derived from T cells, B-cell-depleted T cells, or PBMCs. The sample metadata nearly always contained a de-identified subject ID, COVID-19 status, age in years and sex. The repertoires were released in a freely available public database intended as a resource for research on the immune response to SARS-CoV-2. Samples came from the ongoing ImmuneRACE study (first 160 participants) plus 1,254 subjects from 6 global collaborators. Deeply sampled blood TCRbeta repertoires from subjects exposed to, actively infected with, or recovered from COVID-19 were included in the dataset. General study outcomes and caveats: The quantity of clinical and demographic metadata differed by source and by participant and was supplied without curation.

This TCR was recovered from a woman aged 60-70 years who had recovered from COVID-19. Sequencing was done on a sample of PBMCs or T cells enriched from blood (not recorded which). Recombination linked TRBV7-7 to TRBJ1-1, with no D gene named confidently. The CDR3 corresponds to CASSRDSNTEAFF. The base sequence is TGTGCTAGCAGCCGCGATTCGAACACTGAAGCTTTCTTT.